This T cell receptor (beta chain) was sequenced in a study of cytomegalovirus exposure and HLA in healthy donors (dated by TCRdb to the late 2010s). Notes on the research overall: According to a later analysis, one platform produced both the 110 or so validation repertoires and the roughly 640 repertoires of the first cohort. The study combined high-throughput TCR immunosequencing, statistical association of individual TCRs with disease status, and machine learning to predict cytomegalovirus infection status. A separate validation cohort of roughly 130 different subjects was used in addition to the 666-subject first cohort. The study aimed to test whether signatures of past pathogen exposure could be identified by cataloging public T cell receptors.

Donors formed part of the validation cohort, which comprised 95 to 150 subjects and was distinct from the first cohort of several hundred subjects. Study-level results and caveats: Most TCR sequences were seen in very few donors, while some public TCRs were found in many individuals. In both the original and validation cohorts, the classifier was reported to diagnose cytomegalovirus status with high specificity and sensitivity. A later analysis lacked HLA typing for the validation cohort, so it scored co-occurrence in that cohort across all 110 or so repertoires. In a later analysis, TCRs clustered in the first cohort were found to also tend to co-occur in the 120 validation repertoires, with 90% to 95% of cluster scores above 0. The study gave a list of under 200 TCR beta chains associated with cytomegalovirus. It was suggested by the authors that the approach could potentially be generalized to other disease states and immunological phenotypes. In vitro tests confirmed that a few of the cytomegalovirus-associated TCR beta chains recognize cytomegalovirus antigens.

Library preparation used the immunoSEQ multiplex PCR assay. From the authors' description of their analysis: To diagnose cytomegalovirus status from the catalog of TCR beta chain sequences, a statistical classification framework was built. TCRdb re-hosts the immuneACCESS table, in-frame sequences only. Its copies lack some clones; in the studies checked, an unresolved V gene accounts for under half of them, and the cause for the rest is not known. That table is the source of V, J and clone size, and D and trimming were worked out from the DNA. The sample table shows roughly 200,000 clones, and around nine tenths are seen once. The top ten clonotypes cover less than 9.5% of the sample. The germline V gene (reference sequence) yields GTSNPN for CDR1 and SVGIG for CDR2. From the cysteine up to the phenylalanine, the CDR3 has a length of 15 residues. The entry retains the CDR3 DNA only, 45 bases that are in frame from base 1. Germline trimming: 5 bases from V, 7 bases from J; junction bases outside gene matches: 11.

A note on this clone: Its antigen remains undetermined. Base qualities are not provided; no much larger clone lies one nucleotide away.

The TCR was taken from a man aged 30 to 45 in good health and CMV-seropositive. Sequencing input: PBMCs. The rearranged chain carries TRBV30 and TRBJ1-6, and 7 bases in between align with TRBD1. The CDR3 sequence is CAWDQQGPGNSPLHF. The nucleotide sequence is given as TGTGCCTGGGACCAACAGGGGCCTGGGAATTCACCCCTCCACTTT.